These 25 T cell receptor beta chains came from one sample sequenced in a study of T cell repertoires in cytomegalovirus infection. TCRdb used MiXCR to reprocess the reads, holding one entry per CDR3 protein. The sample records 200,000 to 250,000 distinct CDR3 sequences, roughly 6.5% being singletons. Sequencing was carried out using PBMCs. These receptors were obtained from a human donor in good health (CMV status not recorded). Some clones in this sample may be carry-over from other donors' samples.

This clonotype came up a few times. The V and J genes are TRBV5-1 and TRBJ2-6, with D perhaps TRBD1 or TRBD2 (5 bases each). V shed 7 bases and J shed 4 bases, with 18 bases lying between them. Germline CDR1 is SGHRS and CDR2 is YFSETQ. The CDR3 length is 16 residues. CDR3 residues: CASYEARGSGANVLTF. The CDR3 bases are TGCGCCAGCTACGAAGCGAGGGGTTCCGGGGCCAACGTCCTGACTTTC.

This clonotype came up a few times. J is TRBJ1-2 and V is TRBV7-9, with D uncertain. This CDR3 region has 12 residues. Germline lookup yields CDR1 SEHNR and CDR2 FQNEAQ (reference sequence). Trimming stripped 1 base from V and 11 bases from J, with 11 bases between. CDR3 DNA sequence: TGTGCCAGCAGCTTAGACTCGAATGCTTACACCTTC. Its protein is CASSLDSNAYTF. The variable domain in full, with the rest retrieved from reference TRBV7-9 and TRBJ1-2, is DTGVSQNPRHKITKRGQNVTFRCDPISEHNRLYWYRQTLGQGPEFLTYFQNEAQLEKSRLLSDRFSAERPKGSFSTLEIQRTEQGDSAMYLCASSLDSNAYTFGSGTRLTVV.

This clonotype was found many times. This chain uses TRBV30 with TRBJ2-2, with 7 positions matching TRBD1. This CDR3 spans 15 amino acids. The germline CDR1 and CDR2 sequences are GTSNPN and SVGIG (reference sequence). The junction had 8 bases not matched to a gene; V was cut back by 1 base and J by 6 bases. The CDR3 region has the DNA TGTGCCTGGAGTGGGGGACAGCCGAGATCCGGGGAGCTGTTTTTT. This encodes CAWSGGQPRSGELFF.

This clonotype was detected ten times or more. This rearrangement joins TRBV28 to TRBJ1-6, with 8 bases identical to TRBD1. The ends lost 6 bases at V and 9 bases at J; junction bases unmatched: 7. Germline loops: CDR1 MDHEN, CDR2 SYDVKM. The CDR3 has 14 amino acids. DNA for the CDR3: TGTGCCAGCAGATGGACAGGGTATGGTTCACCCCTCCACTTT. The encoded protein is CASRWTGYGSPLHF.

This clonotype was recorded at least ten times. The chain joins TRBV6-1 to TRBJ2-1; 10 bases agree with TRBD2. J gave up 10 bases and V 6 bases, and 9 bases lay outside the gene matches. The CDR3 runs to 14 residues. Germline V gene data show CDR1 as MNHNS and CDR2 as SASEGT. The CDR3 reads CASRPGLAVGEQFF. The CDR3 DNA sequence: TGTGCCAGCAGACCCGGACTAGCGGTTGGGGAGCAGTTCTTC.

This clonotype was detected a few times. J is TRBJ2-2 and V is TRBV5-5; D is uncertain. The germline V and J ends were trimmed by 4 bases and 4 bases, with 11 bases remaining between them. Germline V CDR1 and CDR2: SGHKS, YYEKEE (reference sequence). The length of the CDR3 is 14 residues. The CDR3 region is CASSPLSFTGELFF. CDR3 in DNA: TGTGCCAGCAGCCCGTTGTCCTTCACCGGGGAGCTGTTTTTT.

This clonotype was counted many times. The gene calls are TRBV19 and TRBJ2-1, with 9 positions matching TRBD2. V gave up 5 bases and J gave up 3 bases; unmatched junction bases: 14. The V gene's germline CDR1 is LNHDA and CDR2 SQIVND (reference sequence). The CDR3 is 18 residues long. The CDR3 DNA reads TGTGCCAGTAGTTACGCCCGACCCGGGACTAGCAACTACAATGAGCAGTTCTTC. Amino acid sequence: CASSYARPGTSNYNEQFF.

This clonotype was seen ten or more times. The V gene is TRBV20-1, the J gene TRBJ1-5; 7 bases map to TRBD1. The germline CDR1 and CDR2 sequences are DFQATT and SNEGSKA (reference sequence). CDR3 size: 12 residues. J gave up 5 bases and V 4 bases, and 2 bases lay outside the gene matches. The CDR3 is CSATGGYQPQHF. CDR3 sequence (DNA): TGCAGTGCTACAGGGGGATATCAGCCCCAGCATTTT.

This clonotype has ten or more counts. This chain links TRBV18 with TRBJ2-5; possibly TRBD1 for D (5 bases). Trimming cost V 3 bases and J 5 bases, with 13 bases left between them. The CDR3 runs to 14 residues. Germline V gene lookup returns CDR1 KGHSH and CDR2 LQKENI. CDR3 sequence: CASSPQGGLETQYF. In DNA form, the CDR3 reads TGTGCCAGCTCACCTCAGGGTGGTTTGGAGACCCAGTACTTC.

This clonotype was detected ten times or more. The genes are TRBV7-2 and TRBJ2-4, with TRBD2 matching over 9 bases. CDR3 size: 14 residues. The germline V gene has CDR1 SGHTA and CDR2 FQGNSA. V shed 7 bases and J 5 bases; nucleotides not matched to a gene: 6. The CDR3 reads CASTRASGENIQYF. CDR3 DNA sequence: TGTGCCAGCACCCGGGCTAGCGGGGAAAACATTCAGTACTTC. Complete variable domain (other parts from reference TRBV7-2 and TRBJ2-4): GAGVSQSPSNKVTEKGKDVELRCDPISGHTALYWYRQSLGQGLEFLIYFQGNSAPDKSGLPSDRFSAERTGGSVSTLTIQRTQQEDSAVYLCASTRASGENIQYFGAGTRLSVL.

This clonotype was detected ten times or more. The chain recombines TRBV28 with TRBJ1-1, with 7 nucleotides matching TRBD1. The CDR3 extends over 13 amino acids. Germline V gives CDR1 MDHEN, CDR2 SYDVKM. Losses at the gene ends were 4 bases for V and 4 bases for J; bases not matched to a gene: 3. The chain's CDR3 is CASSSPGGTEAFF. CDR3 bases: TGTGCCAGCAGTTCCCCAGGGGGCACTGAAGCTTTCTTT.

This clonotype was observed at least ten times. The V call is TRBV12-3 or TRBV12-4, the J call TRBJ2-5; D possibly corresponds to TRBD2 (6 bases). V was trimmed by 6 bases and J by 5 bases, leaving 19 bases between them. The CDR3 loop spans 15 amino acids. The CDR3 region is CASSLMTRVGETQYF. CDR3 DNA sequence: TGTGCCAGCAGCTTGATGACTAGGGTCGGTGAGACCCAGTACTTC.

The J gene is TRBJ1-2, the V gene TRBV20-1; maybe TRBD1 (5 bases). The CDR3 totals 13 residues. V was pared by 5 bases and J by 6 bases, with 16 bases between. CDR1 is DFQATT and CDR2 is SNEGSKA in the germline V gene (reference sequence). CDR3 nucleotides: TGCAGTGCTGCTACCACCCCGACAGATGGCTACACCTTC. Translating gives CSAATTPTDGYTF.

This clonotype was observed many times. The V and J genes are TRBV7-2 and TRBJ1-6; TRBD1 agrees at 7 bases. V was pared by 2 bases and J by 5 bases, with 3 bases of the junction left unmatched. The CDR3 sequence is 15 residues long. Germline V gene data show CDR1 as SGHTA and CDR2 as FQGNSA. The CDR3 is CASSLRGQNNSPLHF. The CDR3 nucleotides are TGTGCCAGCAGCTTAAGGGGACAGAATAATTCACCCCTCCACTTT.

This clonotype was observed many times. V is TRBV5-1 and J is TRBJ2-7; TRBD2 matches 10 bases. Germline V lookup: CDR1 SGHRS, CDR2 YFSETQ. The CDR3 length is 15 residues. The V segment lost 0 bases and the J segment 4 bases; nucleotides outside the gene matches: 4. The CDR3 DNA is TGCGCCAGCAGCTTGGGTCTAGCGGGGGAGTACGAGCAGTACTTC. This encodes CASSLGLAGEYEQYF.

The table lists this clonotype with many counts. The chain has TRBV7-9 and TRBJ2-1; D is possibly TRBD1 (6 bases). The ends were cut back, 5 bases at V and 1 base at J, with 15 bases in the middle. This CDR3 spans 16 amino acids. Per germline, CDR1 SEHNR and CDR2 FQNEAQ (reference sequence). The CDR3: CASSISRGPSYNEQFF. CDR3 in DNA: TGTGCCAGCAGCATTTCCAGGGGACCTTCCTACAATGAGCAGTTCTTC.

The chain links TRBV28 to TRBJ2-7, with 8 bases matching TRBD1. The CDR3 has 14 residues. Germline assignment: CDR1 MDHEN and CDR2 SYDVKM. V lost 3 bases, J lost 2 bases, and 3 bases stayed unmatched. CDR3 loop: CASSFVDRAYEQYF. DNA for the CDR3: TGTGCCAGCAGTTTTGTGGACAGGGCCTACGAGCAGTACTTC.

This clonotype was counted at least ten times. The chain recombines TRBV11-2 with TRBJ1-3; D is undetermined. The V end lost 5 bases, the J end lost 0 bases, and 14 bases lay between the germline ends. Germline V gives CDR1 SGHAT, CDR2 FQNNGV. This CDR3 spans 16 amino acids. CDR3 DNA: TGTGCCAGCAGCGCATTGAGAGGGAGCTCTGGAAACACCATATATTTT. Amino acid sequence: CASSALRGSSGNTIYF.

This clonotype was detected many times. The chain carries TRBV7-2 and TRBJ1-1, with D possibly matching TRBD1 (6 bases). The CDR3 extends over 15 amino acids. The germline gives CDR1 SGHTA, CDR2 FQGNSA. Trimming left V 5 bases short and J 3 bases short, with 16 bases between. As DNA, the CDR3 is TGTGCCAGCAGCCCACCCAGGGGCATCTACACTGAAGCTTTCTTT. It codes for CASSPPRGIYTEAFF.

Ten or more counts support this clonotype. The chain carries TRBV5-1 and TRBJ2-5; no reliable D call. V lost 4 bases and J lost 6, with 13 bases in between. From germline, CDR1 is SGHRS and CDR2 YFSETQ. This CDR3 spans 13 amino acids. The CDR3 DNA follows: TGCGCCAGCAGCCAAGACATTCTCAAGACCCAGTACTTC. Its translation is CASSQDILKTQYF.

Many counts were recorded for this clonotype. The DNA of the CDR3 is TGTGCCAGCAGCATCCTAGCGGGGGGTACGTACAATGAGCAGTTCTTC. This sequence encodes CASSILAGGTYNEQFF. The gene calls are TRBV7-9 and TRBJ2-1, with 11 bases fitting TRBD2. This CDR3 comprises 16 residues. Germline CDR1 reads SEHNR; CDR2 reads FQNEAQ (reference sequence). J gave up 4 bases and V 5 bases, and 7 bases lay outside the gene matches.

This clonotype appeared a few times. This rearrangement joins TRBV29-1 to TRBJ1-2, with a weak D call TRBD1 (5 bases). Trimming removed 2 bases at V and 2 bases at J, with 12 bases between. Germline V gene sequence: CDR1 SQVTM, CDR2 ANQGSEA. The CDR3 extends over 14 amino acids. This CDR3 reads CSVERWGKNYGYTF. In DNA form, the CDR3 reads TGCAGCGTTGAAAGGTGGGGCAAGAACTATGGCTACACCTTC.

This clonotype occurred many times. The chain combines TRBV30 with TRBJ2-7, with 10 positions matching TRBD1. The CDR3 has 15 residues. Germline V gives CDR1 GTSNPN, CDR2 SVGIG (reference sequence). V lost 1 base, J lost 7 bases, and 10 bases stayed unmatched. CDR3 residues: CAWSDGGGQGDEQYF. CDR3 sequence (DNA): TGTGCCTGGAGTGACGGAGGAGGACAGGGGGATGAGCAGTACTTC.

The J gene is TRBJ2-2, the V gene TRBV20-1; D is perhaps TRBD2 (5 bases). Germline V gene sequence: CDR1 DFQATT, CDR2 SNEGSKA (reference sequence). Trimming cost V 4 bases and J 1 base, with 13 bases left between them. The CDR3 is 15 amino acids. Here the CDR3 DNA reads TGCAGTGCTATTCCTAGGGAGATGAACACCGGGGAGCTGTTTTTT. Protein: CSAIPREMNTGELFF.

In this sample, this clonotype turned up many times. This chain uses TRBV29-1 with TRBJ2-7, with D maybe TRBD2 (6 bases). The CDR3 has 13 residues. Between the trimmed V and J ends, which lost 7 bases and 5 bases, there was a span of 18 bases. Germline V gene lookup returns CDR1 SQVTM and CDR2 ANQGSEA. The DNA for the CDR3 is TGCAGCGCCGGATGGGTGGAGGGTGACGAGCAGTACTTC. Protein product: CSAGWVEGDEQYF.